This entry concerns a single TCR beta chain. Which antigen it targets is not known. Per-base qualities were not stored, and no clone one base away is much larger. The cysteine opens and the phenylalanine closes a CDR3 of 17 amino acids. This entry keeps only the CDR3 DNA: 51 bases, framed from base 1. V lost 1 base and J lost 4 bases, and the count of bases not matched to a germline gene is 6. Looking up the germline V gene (reference sequence) yields CDR1 LNHNV and CDR2 YYDKDF. The cohort comprised fewer than 750 healthy bone marrow donors. At the time of sampling, every cohort member was nominally healthy, though immune exposures that went unrecorded were likely present. The donor tested CMV seropositive and was one of the 289 seropositive cohort members. Every donor gave a peripheral blood sample, and the peripheral blood mononuclear cells from that sample were used for TCR beta sequencing. The Qiagen DNeasy Blood Extraction Kit was used to extract genomic DNA from the blood cell samples.

The sample belongs to a study of cytomegalovirus exposure and HLA in healthy donors (dated by TCRdb to about 2017). Broadly, across the study: In an earlier analysis of about 560 of the donors, less than 350 Gb of sequence data and 90 million to 120 million unique TCR beta sequences from 150 million to 200 million T cells were reported. An early release that covered fewer than 750 HLA-typed donors contained approximately 300 gigabases of sequencing data and 65 million to 100 million unique TCR sequences. Of the approximately 400 genotyped donors, roughly 85% fell in the genetic ancestry cluster associated with self-reported Caucasian donors. The study was designed to test whether signatures of past pathogen exposure could be identified by cataloging public T cell receptors. The study used immunosequencing to profile the T cell repertoires of about 670 subjects and linked those repertoires to cytomegalovirus serostatus. In addition to the first cohort of 666 subjects, a separate validation cohort of over 90 different subjects was used. To predict cytomegalovirus infection status, the study brought together high-throughput TCR immunosequencing, statistical association of individual TCRs with disease status, and machine learning. A later analysis re-examined previously published TCR beta repertoires from more than 550 donors and added high-resolution HLA genotyping to investigate patterns of TCR occurrence. Rather than drawing on any new phenotypic data, the later analysis identified candidate immune exposures from TCR beta sequences and the way those sequences occurred across donors. In an earlier analysis of several hundred of the donors, high-throughput TCR beta sequencing was used to judge whether each TCR beta V gene segment behaved as functional or pseudogenic. Alongside the repertoire data, information on donor age, sex, ethnicity and CMV serostatus was compiled. A later genetic analysis used genome-wide SNP genotypes for about 65% of the roughly 670 donors, treating that subset as a discovery cohort. All discovery cohort repertoires had been generated on a single sequencing platform. Both class I and class II loci were covered by HLA typing, at four-digit resolution. The number of donors typed differed by locus, with roughly 629-640 for A, B, C, DRB1 and DQB1, about 500 for DQA1, 600 to 610 for DPA1, and roughly 450 for DPB1. Because of strong linkage in the cohort, roughly five DR-DQ haplotypes were treated as single units for association and clustering. Among roughly 400 genotyped donors of the cohort, an average of roughly 230,000 unique TCR beta nucleotide sequences was sequenced per donor, of which approximately 19% were non-productive.

To prepare the library, the immunoSEQ multiplex PCR assay was applied. For the multiplex PCR, a mixture combining 60 forward primers for TCR Vbeta segments and 13 reverse primers for TCR Jbeta segments was used. Amplification of the CDR3 region of rearranged TCR beta genes was performed with a multiplex PCR assay on genomic DNA. The Illumina HiSeq System was used to sequence the amplified TCR beta libraries as 87-base-pair reads. The original pipeline was this. A later analysis counted around 72 million unique TCR beta chains across the 666 repertoires, and approximately 11 million of these chains were shared by at least two donors. To remove PCR and sequencing errors, raw reads were error-corrected and collapsed into unique sequences using a nearest-neighbor algorithm that merged closely related sequences. CDR3 sequences were aligned to IMGT reference sequences to assign V, D and J gene segments. For a sequence to be retained, a match of at least six nucleotides was required to both a V gene segment and a J gene segment. A rearrangement was called productive if the CDR3 had no stop codons and remained in frame with V and J, and every other rearrangement was called non-productive. Following IMGT convention, CDR3 was defined as the stretch from the second conserved V-encoded cysteine to the conserved J-encoded phenylalanine. The earlier analysis of about 570 of the donors excluded any sequence lacking an unambiguous match to a single V gene segment. An earlier analysis of 587 of the donors classified V segments as functional when productive rearrangements were above 56.7% and as segregating when the standard deviation between donors was above 5%. A statistical classification framework was built for diagnosing cytomegalovirus status from the catalog of TCR beta chain sequences. V and J gene assignment, in a later analysis, came from comparing TCR nucleotide sequences with IMGT/GENE-DB human TR gene sequences. The TCRdist pipeline was used in a later analysis to assign CDR3 sequences and most-parsimonious VDJ recombination scenarios. In a later analysis, each TCR beta chain was defined by its CDR3 amino acid sequence together with its V-gene family, and reads lacking a unique V-gene family were excluded. To address suspected cross-contamination and a sequencing artifact, a later analysis removed 592 highly shared, low-generation-probability nucleotide sequences. A later analysis calculated a clonal expansion index for each public chain from normalized within-repertoire ranks of inferred template counts. In a later analysis, generation probabilities were computed using a VDJ recombination model fitted to out-of-frame rearrangements, and the results were checked against IGoR. A later analysis scored TCR-TCR, TCR-HLA and TCR-CMV co-occurrence with hypergeometric tests, applying a repertoire-size bias correction to TCR pairs. A later analysis estimated false discovery rates by permuting HLA or CMV assignments 20 times. In a later analysis, co-occurring TCRs were grouped using DBSCAN, and TCRdist sequence similarity was added for clustering within HLA-allele-positive subsets. Co-occurrence clustering excluded repertoires with fewer than 30,000 or more than 120,000 public chains, plus five with anomalous nucleotide sharing. The clones in this table, taken by TCRdb from immuneACCESS, are in-frame only. Not every clone is retained; where verified, under half of the shortfall comes from an unresolved V gene, and the cause of the rest is unknown. That table is the source of V, J and clone size, and D and trimming were worked out from the DNA. The sample table contains roughly 160,000 clones; only one count was recorded for approximately 70% of them. The ten biggest clones cover approximately 5.1% of the sample.

General findings and caveats noted by the study authors: HLA typing was unavailable for some donors at each locus, so association tests used only the typed subset. In a later genetic analysis, a missense DCLRE1C variant was associated with V-gene and J-gene trimming of TCR beta chains, and the association was replicated in an independent cohort. A further reported finding was that TCR beta sequences accurately predicted the HLA-A and HLA-B alleles for most subjects in the first cohort. According to a later analysis, most CMV-associated TCR beta chains appeared to be HLA-restricted, and the HLA associations seemed to be driven largely by CMV exposure. Roughly uniform sequencing depth across donors was assumed in presence/absence analyses, although this assumption may not hold. The earlier analysis of fewer than 750 of the donors excluded 15 to 20 rarely observed V segments, including chromosome 9 orphons, because counts were too low. When HLA alleles, especially DR and DQ, strongly co-occurred, attributing TCR associations to individual alleles was difficult. The sequencing pipeline was judged likely to have produced a cluster of highly shared sequence variants as a technical artifact. CMV serostatus was the only immune exposure information available for the cohort. This cohort had only TCR beta chains sequenced, and the lack of alpha or paired-chain data limited which features could be detected. While some public TCRs were present in many individuals, most TCR sequences turned up only very rarely across donors. A later analysis reported that several top co-occurrence clusters appeared linked to parvovirus B19, influenza, CMV and Epstein-Barr virus. Three of the identified cytomegalovirus-associated TCR beta chains were confirmed in vitro to be specific for cytomegalovirus antigens. Specific HLA alleles were associated with 15,000 to 20,000 TCR beta sequences at a false discovery rate of 0.05 in a later analysis. In an earlier analysis of roughly 560 of the donors, most TCR beta V segments were observed in productive rearrangements about 90% or about 30% of the time, broadly matching IMGT annotations. In the study, 150 to 200 TCR beta chains were listed as associated with cytomegalovirus. Cytomegalovirus status was reported to be diagnosed by the classifier with high specificity and sensitivity in both the original and validation cohorts. Correlated functional status among segregating V segments might be attributable to linkage disequilibrium, but an unknown experimental factor could not be ruled out. Compared with equally common non-associated chains, HLA-associated TCR beta chains in a later analysis were more clonally expanded and had lower generation probabilities. The authors suggested that the approach could potentially be extended to other disease states and immunological phenotypes. In a later analysis, the rate of TCR association differed among HLA loci, with DRB1 alleles having the most associated TCRs and HLA-C alleles having the fewest. Some IMGT-functional V segments, including TRBV6-2 and TRBV6-3, could not be told apart with the 87-base-pair reads, so those segments were excluded. A later genetic analysis reported fewer N-insertions in productive TCRs among donors in an Asian-associated ancestry cluster than the roughly 670-donor mean.

The receptor was derived from a woman younger than 30 in good health and CMV-seropositive. The sequenced sample consisted of PBMCs. The chain couples TRBV15 to TRBJ2-6; the central 8 bases match TRBD1. Here is the DNA: TGTGCCACCAGCAGAGGACAGGGGTCGACCGGGGCCAACGTCCTGACTTTC. Translated, it gives CATSRGQGSTGANVLTF.